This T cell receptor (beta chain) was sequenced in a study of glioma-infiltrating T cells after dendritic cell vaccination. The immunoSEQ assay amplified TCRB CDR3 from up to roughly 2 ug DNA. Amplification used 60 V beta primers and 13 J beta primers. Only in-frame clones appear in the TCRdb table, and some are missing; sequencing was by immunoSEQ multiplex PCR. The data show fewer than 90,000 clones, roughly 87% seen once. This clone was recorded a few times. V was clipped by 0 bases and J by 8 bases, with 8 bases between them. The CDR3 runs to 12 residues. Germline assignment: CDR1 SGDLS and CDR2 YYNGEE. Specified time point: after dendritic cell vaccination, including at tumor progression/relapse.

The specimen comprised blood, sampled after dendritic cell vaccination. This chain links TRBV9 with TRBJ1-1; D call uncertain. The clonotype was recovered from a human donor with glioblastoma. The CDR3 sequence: CASSVEGGEAFF. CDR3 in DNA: TGTGCCAGCAGCGTAGAGGGAGGGGAAGCTTTCTTT.